This TCR beta chain was identified during a study of T cell clonality in common variable immunodeficiency. This clone was recorded many times. The target antigen is unknown. A junction end diverges from the germline sequence, so it may reflect a read error. The CDR3 end is not reached by the read, which stops 3 residues before it; the germline J gene fills it in. Blood samples were heparinized, about 4.5 to 9 ml per donor. This table comes from immunoSEQ multiplex PCR, and its TCRdb copy is limited to in-frame clones, with some not included. This sample carries some 28,000 clones, none of them present only once. Germline CDR1 reads SGHDT; CDR2 reads YYEEEE. CDR3 size: 15 residues. Notes on the study in general: CVID subjects shared fewer TCRbeta clones than healthy controls did. In common variable immunodeficiency, TCR beta chains reportedly carried fewer deletions and N-nucleotide insertions.

The receptor was isolated from a human donor with common variable immunodeficiency. J is TRBJ2-3 and V is TRBV5-6; possibly TRBD1 for D (7 bases). The sequencing input was peripheral blood mononuclear cells. CDR3 bases read: TGTGCCAGCAGTTTGGAGGGTAGGTCAGGGGGTACG. This codes for CASSLEGRSGGT. The whole CDR3 protein reads CASSLEGRSGGTQYF.